This T cell receptor (beta chain) derives from a study of cytomegalovirus exposure and HLA in healthy donors. Points from the study as a whole: The classifier was said to identify cytomegalovirus status with high specificity and sensitivity. Near-uniform donor sequencing depth was presumed by presence/absence analyses.

About this clone itself: The antigen is undetermined.

The PCR had 60 Vbeta and 13 Jbeta primers. Measured with immunoSEQ multiplex PCR; TCRdb has only the in-frame clones, and not every one. Of 150,000 or so clones in the sample, roughly 80% were seen once. This TCR came from a man in his forties or fifties in good health and CMV-seronegative. The sequenced material came from PBMCs.

The CDR3 sequence: CASSFQGYYEQYF. In DNA, the CDR3 is TGTGCCAGCAGTTTTCAGGGGTACTACGAGCAGTACTTC. The chain couples TRBV27 to TRBJ2-7; weak D call: TRBD1 (6 bases). Trimming took off 3 bases at V and 3 bases at J, with 9 bases between the two ends. The CDR3 is made up of 13 amino acids. CDR1 is MNHEY and CDR2 is SMNVEV in the germline V gene (reference sequence).